This TCR beta chain derives from a study of chemoradiotherapy in HPV16-positive cancers. Study outcomes and limitations: Only two HPV16-positive patients supplied the functional HPV-specificity definition. HPV-responsive T-cell expansion during chemoradiotherapy was linked to improved recurrence-free survival in HPV16-positive patients.

This CDR3 region has 16 residues. Germline values: CDR1 SGHAT, CDR2 FQNNGV. The V gene end was trimmed by 7 bases and the J gene end by 9 bases; junction bases not matched to a gene: 18. Generated by immunoSEQ multiplex PCR, the TCRdb table keeps only in-frame clones and is missing some. The sample contains roughly 14,000 clones, roughly 90% of which appear only once. Note on this clone: Its antigen remains unidentified.

The chain employs TRBV11-2 and TRBJ2-1, with 7 positions matching TRBD2. The source material was tumor tissue, sampled from a patient who underwent chemoradiotherapy. This clonotype was sampled from a human donor with HPV-associated anogenital cancer. CDR3 in DNA: TGTGCCAGCACCTCCGGCGGACTAGTAGTCGTAGGTGAGCAGTTCTTC. Its translation is CASTSGGLVVVGEQFF.